This note documents a single T cell receptor (beta chain) sequence. There is no known antigen for this receptor. No qualities accompany the bases; no much larger clone lies one base away. To prepare the library, the immunoSEQ multiplex PCR assay was applied. Roughly 10^5 TCR templates per sample were assayed on the deep sequencing platform. Genomic DNA extracted from sorted T cells was the material used for TCRbeta CDR3 sequencing. The original pipeline was this. The R programming language was used for the clonal analysis of the TCRbeta CDR3 data. Alloreactive CD4+ and CD8+ clones were defined by comparing unstimulated samples with post-reaction CFSE-low samples. By matching sequences to the repertoires of sorted unstimulated Treg and non-Treg cells, each alloreactive CD4+ clone was assigned a regulatory or non-regulatory origin. TCRdb limited this immuneACCESS table to in-frame rearrangements with V and J called. A share of clones is missing; checked studies link under half to unresolved V genes, and the rest is unexplained. V, J and clone size were drawn from that table, and D and trimming were deduced from the DNA. The sample table shows about 56,000 clones, and about 98% are seen once. The ten largest clonotypes hold about 1.1% of the sample.

The CDR3 numbers 15 residues from cysteine through phenylalanine. The only DNA kept is the CDR3, 45 bases in frame from the first base. For CDR1 and CDR2, the germline V gene lists SGHTS and YDEGEE. The trim is 0 bases for V and 5 bases for J, with a gap of 14 bases between the germline ends. This sample is part of a study of siplizumab effects on memory and regulatory T cells (dated by TCRdb to about 2019). Turning to the overall study: The study looked at the effect of siplizumab, an anti-CD2 antibody, on alloreactive T-cell subsets in allogeneic mixed lymphocyte reactions made from human PBMCs.

The paper's findings and limits, for the study overall: Siplizumab significantly lowered the cumulative frequency of alloreactive sequences that could be traced to unstimulated CD4+ memory T cells. For roughly 80-96% of proliferating CD4+ or CD8+ clones, no naive or memory phenotype could be assigned. No functional confirmation was obtained for the suppressive function of proliferating Tregs from siplizumab cultures. Unstimulated naive T cells appeared to be more diverse than memory T cells, and naive cells seemed to make a substantial contribution to the alloresponse. Among mappable alloreactive CD4+ clones, the Treg-derived fraction averaged about 75% with siplizumab versus roughly 25% in control reactions. Because sequences at frequencies below about 10^-5 were poorly captured, only a minor fraction of alloreactive clones could be mapped back to unstimulated subsets.

In three donor pairs, further sequencing was done on unstimulated CD8+ naive, CD4+ memory, CD8+ TEMRA, CD4+ naive and CD8+ effector memory subsets. Sorted unstimulated T cells and proliferating T cells recovered from mixed lymphocyte reactions were subjected to TCRbeta CDR3 sequencing. Fresh whole blood from about 9 HLA-typed healthy donors was used as the source from which PBMCs were isolated. The sample taken for sequencing was naive CD8+ T cells sorted from blood. The sample's cell subset or site label, in plain terms: unstimulated naive T cells. The chain couples TRBV5-8 to TRBJ1-1, and possibly TRBD1, on 6 matching bases. The origin of this receptor is a human donor in good health. The DNA sequence is as follows: TGTGCCAGCAGCTTGGTAGGGGGTGGTGGGACTGAAGCTTTCTTT. It codes for CASSLVGGGGTEAFF.